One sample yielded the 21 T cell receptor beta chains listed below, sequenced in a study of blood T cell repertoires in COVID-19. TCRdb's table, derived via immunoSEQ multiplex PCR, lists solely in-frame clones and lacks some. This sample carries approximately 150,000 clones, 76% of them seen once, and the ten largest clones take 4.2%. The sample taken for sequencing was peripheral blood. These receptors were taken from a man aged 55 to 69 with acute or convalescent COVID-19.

The CDR3 loop is CASSFEQLTDTQYF. Here the CDR3 DNA reads TGCGCCAGCAGCTTTGAACAGCTGACAGATACGCAGTATTTT. The chain couples TRBV5-1 to TRBJ2-3; D unclear. This CDR3 has 14 residues. The germline CDR1 and CDR2 sequences are SGHRS and YFSETQ. V lost 2 bases and J lost 3, with 10 bases in between.

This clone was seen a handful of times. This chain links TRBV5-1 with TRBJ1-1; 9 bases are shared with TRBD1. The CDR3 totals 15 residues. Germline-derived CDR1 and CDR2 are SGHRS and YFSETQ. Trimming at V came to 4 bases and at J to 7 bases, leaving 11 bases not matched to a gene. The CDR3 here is CASSPYTGGKVEAFF. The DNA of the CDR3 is TGCGCCAGCAGCCCATATACAGGGGGCAAAGTTGAAGCTTTCTTT.

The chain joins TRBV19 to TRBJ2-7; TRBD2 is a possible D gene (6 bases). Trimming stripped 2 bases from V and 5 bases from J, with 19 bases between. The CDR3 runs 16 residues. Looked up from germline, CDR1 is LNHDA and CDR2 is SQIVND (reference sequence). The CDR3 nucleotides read TGTGCCAGTAGTATATCGTGGCAGGGAGGTATCGACGAGCAGTACTTC. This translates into CASSISWQGGIDEQYF.

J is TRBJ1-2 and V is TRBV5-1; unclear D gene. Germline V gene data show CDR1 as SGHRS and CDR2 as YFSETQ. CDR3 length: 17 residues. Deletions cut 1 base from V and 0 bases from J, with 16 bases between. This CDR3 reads CASSLYSMRSPNYGYTF. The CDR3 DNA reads TGCGCCAGCAGCTTGTATTCGATGAGGTCTCCTAACTATGGCTACACCTTC.

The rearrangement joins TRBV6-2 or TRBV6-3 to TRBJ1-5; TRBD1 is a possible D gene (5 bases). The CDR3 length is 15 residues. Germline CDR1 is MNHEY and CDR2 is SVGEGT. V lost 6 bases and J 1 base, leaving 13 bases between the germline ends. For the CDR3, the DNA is TGTGCCAGCAGCAAGGGACTGGGGAGCAATCAGCCCCAGCATTTT. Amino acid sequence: CASSKGLGSNQPQHF.

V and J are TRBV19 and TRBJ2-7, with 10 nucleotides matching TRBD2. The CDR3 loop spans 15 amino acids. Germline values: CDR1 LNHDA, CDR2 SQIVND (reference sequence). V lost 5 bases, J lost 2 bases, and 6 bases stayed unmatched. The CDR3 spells CASSELAGVTYEQYF. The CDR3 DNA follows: TGTGCCAGTAGTGAGCTAGCGGGAGTAACCTACGAGCAGTACTTC.

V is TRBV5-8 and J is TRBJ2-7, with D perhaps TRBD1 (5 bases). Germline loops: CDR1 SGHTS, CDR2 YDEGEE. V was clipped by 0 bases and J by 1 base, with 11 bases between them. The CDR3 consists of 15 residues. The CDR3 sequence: CASSLAPGRSYEQYF. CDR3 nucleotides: TGTGCCAGCAGCTTGGCTCCAGGGCGATCCTACGAGCAGTACTTC. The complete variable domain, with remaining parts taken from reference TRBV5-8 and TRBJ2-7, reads EAGVTQSPTHLIKTRGQQATLRCSPISGHTSVYWYQQALGLGLQFLLWYDEGEERNRGNFPPRFSGRQFPNYSSELNVNALELEDSALYLCASSLAPGRSYEQYFGPGTRLTVT.

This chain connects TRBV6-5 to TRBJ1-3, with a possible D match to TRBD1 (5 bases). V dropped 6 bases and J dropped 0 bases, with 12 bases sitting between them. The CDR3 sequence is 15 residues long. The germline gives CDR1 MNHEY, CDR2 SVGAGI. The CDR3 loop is CASRLDSLSGNTIYF. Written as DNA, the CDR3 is TGTGCCAGCAGGCTAGACAGCCTCTCTGGAAACACCATATATTTT.

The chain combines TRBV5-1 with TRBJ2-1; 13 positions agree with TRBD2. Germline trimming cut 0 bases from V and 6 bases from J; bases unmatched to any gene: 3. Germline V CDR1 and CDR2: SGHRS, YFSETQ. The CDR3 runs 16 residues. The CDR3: CASSLGLAGGGNEQFF. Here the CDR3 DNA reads TGCGCCAGCAGCTTGGGACTAGCGGGAGGTGGCAATGAGCAGTTCTTC.

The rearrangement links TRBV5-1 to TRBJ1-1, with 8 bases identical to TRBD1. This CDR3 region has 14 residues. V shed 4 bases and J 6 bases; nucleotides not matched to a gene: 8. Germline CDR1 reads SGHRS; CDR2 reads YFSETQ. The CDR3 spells CASSPGQGGAEAFF. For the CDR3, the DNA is TGCGCCAGCAGCCCAGGACAGGGCGGCGCTGAAGCTTTCTTT.

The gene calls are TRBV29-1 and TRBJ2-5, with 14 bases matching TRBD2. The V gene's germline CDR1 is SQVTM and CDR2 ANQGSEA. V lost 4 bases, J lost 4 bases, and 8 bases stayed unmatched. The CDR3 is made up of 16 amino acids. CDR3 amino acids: CSVAGTSGSGTETQYF. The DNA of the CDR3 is TGCAGCGTTGCCGGGACTAGCGGGAGTGGGACAGAGACCCAGTACTTC.

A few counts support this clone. This CDR3 is CASSLGLGGFYEQYF. As DNA, the CDR3 is TGCGCCAGCAGCTTGGGTCTAGGAGGATTCTACGAGCAGTACTTC. This chain connects TRBV5-1 to TRBJ2-7; TRBD2 might be the D (5 bases). CDR3 length: 15 amino acids. Trimming left V 0 bases short and J 3 bases short, with 13 bases between. Germline V CDR1 and CDR2: SGHRS, YFSETQ.

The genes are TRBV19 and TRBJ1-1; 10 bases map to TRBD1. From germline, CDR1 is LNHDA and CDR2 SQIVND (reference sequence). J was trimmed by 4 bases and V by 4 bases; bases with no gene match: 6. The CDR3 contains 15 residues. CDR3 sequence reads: CASSTLGQGTTEAFF. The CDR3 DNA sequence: TGTGCCAGTAGTACCTTGGGACAGGGGACCACTGAAGCTTTCTTT.

The CDR3 DNA sequence: TGTGCCAGCAGAAAAGCGGGAAAGTCCTACAATGAGCAGTTCTTC. It encodes CASRKAGKSYNEQFF. V gene TRBV28 combines with J gene TRBJ2-1; 7 positions agree with TRBD2. Germline V CDR1 and CDR2: MDHEN, SYDVKM. The CDR3 runs to 15 residues. The V and J ends lost 6 bases and 1 base, in that order; junction bases with no gene match: 6.

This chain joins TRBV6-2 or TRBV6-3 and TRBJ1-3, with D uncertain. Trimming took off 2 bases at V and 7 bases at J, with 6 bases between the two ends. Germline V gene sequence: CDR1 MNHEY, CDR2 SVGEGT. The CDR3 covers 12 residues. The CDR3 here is CASSYTGNTIYF. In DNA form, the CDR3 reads TGTGCCAGCAGTTACACGGGGAACACCATATATTTT.

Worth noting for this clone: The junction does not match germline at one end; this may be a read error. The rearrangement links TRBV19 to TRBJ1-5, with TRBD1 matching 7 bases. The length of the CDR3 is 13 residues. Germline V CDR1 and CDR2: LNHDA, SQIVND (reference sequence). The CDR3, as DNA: TGTGCCAGTAATATACAGGGGAATCAGCCCCAGCATTTT. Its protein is CASNIQGNQPQHF.

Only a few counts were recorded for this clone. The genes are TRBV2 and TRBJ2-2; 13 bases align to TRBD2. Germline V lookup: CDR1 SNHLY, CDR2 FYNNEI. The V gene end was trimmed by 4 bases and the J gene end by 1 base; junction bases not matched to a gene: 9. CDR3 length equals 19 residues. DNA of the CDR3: TGTGCCAGCAGTGCGAGGACTAGCGGGAGATCGGGGAACACCGGGGAGCTGTTTTTT. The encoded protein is CASSARTSGRSGNTGELFF.

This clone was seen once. The CDR3: CASSPRGTVYGYTF. The CDR3 DNA is TGTGCCAGCTCACCACGCGGGACAGTTTATGGCTACACCTTC. The gene calls are TRBV18 and TRBJ1-2; TRBD1 aligns across 7 bases. The J segment lost 5 bases and the V segment lost 1 base, leaving 4 bases of the junction unmatched. The CDR3 is made up of 14 amino acids. Germline CDR1 and CDR2: KGHSH and LQKENI.

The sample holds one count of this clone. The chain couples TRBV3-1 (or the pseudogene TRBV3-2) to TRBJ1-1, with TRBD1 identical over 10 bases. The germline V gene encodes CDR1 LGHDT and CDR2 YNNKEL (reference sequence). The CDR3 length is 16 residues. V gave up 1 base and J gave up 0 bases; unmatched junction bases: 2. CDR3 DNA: TGTGCCAGCAGCCAAGGACAGGGGGCGGTGAACACTGAAGCTTTCTTT. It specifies CASSQGQGAVNTEAFF.

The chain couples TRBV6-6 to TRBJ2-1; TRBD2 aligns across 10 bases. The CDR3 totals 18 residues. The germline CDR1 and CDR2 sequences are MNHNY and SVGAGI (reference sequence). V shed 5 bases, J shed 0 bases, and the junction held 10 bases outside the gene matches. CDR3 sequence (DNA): TGTGCCAGCAGTCCTTACCAGCGGGAGGGCCGCTCCTACAATGAGCAGTTCTTC. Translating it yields CASSPYQREGRSYNEQFF.

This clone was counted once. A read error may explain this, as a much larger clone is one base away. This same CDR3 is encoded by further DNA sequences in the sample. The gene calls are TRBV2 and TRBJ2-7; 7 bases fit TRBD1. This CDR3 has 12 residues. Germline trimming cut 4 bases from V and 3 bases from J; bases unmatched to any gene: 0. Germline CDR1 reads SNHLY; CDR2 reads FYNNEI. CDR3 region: CASSGQGYEQYF. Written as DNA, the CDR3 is TGTGCCAGCAGTGGACAGGGCTACGAGCAGTACTTC.